The clone carrying this T cell receptor beta chain occurred a few times. What it recognizes is unknown. Libraries of TCR beta came from iRepertoire HTBI primers plus Arm-PCR of CDR3 regions. TCRdb passed the multiplex PCR reads through MiXCR, listing each CDR3 protein once. The sample has some 500,000 distinct CDR3 sequences; roughly 12% are singletons. Deletions cut 0 bases from V and 5 bases from J, with 13 bases between. The CDR3 runs 15 residues. Germline CDR1 reads LGHDT; CDR2 reads YNNKEL (reference sequence). Time point in this sample: newly diagnosed GD, antithyroid drugs for less than 3 months. Scientists built the TCR library using RNA that was extracted from PBMCs. The data stem from a study of regulatory T cells in long-lasting Graves disease. Points from the study as a whole: Possibly, accuracy suffered from the small sample size. The study found TRBV28, TRBJ1-2 and TRBJ2-5 favored in persistent disease.

This sample was shared with a second study, whose subject was T cells in Graves' hyperthyroidism and ophthalmopathy.

This clonotype was sampled from a man aged 25 to 45 with Graves disease. The sequenced sample was peripheral blood mononuclear cells (PBMCs), obtained at new diagnosis, from a patient treated with antithyroid drugs. The chain links TRBV3-1 to TRBJ1-2, with D possibly TRBD1 on 5 matching bases. The CDR3 protein is CASSQDRAKGYGYTF. The CDR3 DNA sequence: TGTGCCAGCAGCCAAGATCGTGCCAAGGGGTATGGCTACACCTTC.